The 10 T cell receptor beta chains below were found in one sample sequenced in a study of tumor-infiltrating lymphocytes in primary liver carcinoma. Between roughly 17 and 30 mg of unsorted bulk tissue served as the source from which RNA and DNA were co-extracted. Starting material of about 450 ng total RNA yielded TCR beta cDNA via a constant-region primer. Employing slightly modified ARM-PCR, three nested multiplex PCR rounds were run, and these gave rise to the TCR beta libraries. Two initial PCR rounds of roughly 10 cycles each paired TRBV1-TRBV30 forward primers with a C-beta reverse primer. MiXCR, run by TCRdb on the multiplex PCR reads, gives a single entry per CDR3 protein. This table holds just under 45,000 distinct CDR3 sequences, around 70% found once. Material for sequencing was liver tumor tissue from sampling region 2. Subset noted: tumor region T2, inferior pole. The origin of the receptors is a man between 35 and 55 years old with primary liver carcinoma and hepatitis B virus infection.

With respect to this clonotype: Since a much larger clone is just one base distant, this may be a read error. It is likely a read error, because the conserved phenylalanine at the end of the CDR3 is missing. This chain connects TRBV30 to TRBJ2-2, with D maybe TRBD2 (6 bases). The CDR3 totals 14 residues. Per the germline V gene, CDR1 is GTSNPN and CDR2 is SVGIG (reference sequence). Trimming removed 0 bases from V and 6 bases from J, with 11 bases in between. The CDR3 sequence: CAWSVRGFAGELFL. In DNA, the CDR3 is TGTGCCTGGAGTGTACGGGGGTTCGCCGGGGAGCTGTTTTTA.

A note on this clonotype: Because it lacks the conserved phenylalanine or tryptophan at the end, this CDR3 is likely a read error. V usage is TRBV29-1 and J usage is TRBJ1-1; D uncertain. Looked up from germline, CDR1 is SQVTM and CDR2 is ANQGSEA. This CDR3 contains 12 residues. The CDR3: CSVESGVTVAFL. CDR3 DNA sequence: TGCAGCGTCGAATCCGGGGTCACTGTAGCTTTCTTA.

This clonotype was counted between two and nine times. At one of its ends the junction is not consistent with the germline gene, which may arise from a read error. V usage is TRBV29-1 and J usage is TRBJ2-5; TRBD1 aligns across 9 bases. The CDR3 is 15 amino acids. Germline V gene data show CDR1 as SQVTM and CDR2 as ANQGSEA. DNA for the CDR3: TGTAGCGTTGAATTGGGGACAGGGCGGTCGGAGACCCAGTACTTC. Translating gives CSVELGTGRSETQYF.

To note about this clonotype: Without the conserved terminal phenylalanine or tryptophan, this CDR3 likely stems from a read error. The limits of the CDR3 on the DNA are not certain, so only TCRdb's listed CDR3 is given. The chain joins TRBV6-6 to TRBJ2-7. Germline CDR1 and CDR2: MNHNY and SVGAGI (reference sequence). The CDR3 has 12 residues if both end residues are counted. The CDR3 here is CASSRTLGERHL.

Of note for this clonotype: The missing conserved phenylalanine or tryptophan at the end of this CDR3 makes a read error likely. The chain joins TRBV29-1 to TRBJ2-1, with 7 bases fitting TRBD1. There are 12 residues in the CDR3. The germline V gene has CDR1 SQVTM and CDR2 ANQGSEA. The CDR3 nucleotides are TGCGGCGTACCGACAGGGTCCAATGAGCAGTTCTCC. Protein product: CGVPTGSNEQFS.

This clonotype is a singleton in its sample. Mismatch with germline at one junction end may stem from a read error. The rearrangement joins TRBV7-9 to TRBJ1-4, with D perhaps TRBD1 (5 bases). Germline lookup yields CDR1 SEHNR and CDR2 FQNEAQ (reference sequence). CDR3 length: 17 amino acids. This CDR3 is CANSLDKGRGTNEKLFF. The CDR3 region has the DNA TGTGCCAACAGCTTAGACAAGGGGCGTGGGACTAATGAAAAACTGTTTTTT.

This clonotype was detected only a few times. A much larger clone lies one base from this, so it may be a read error. This chain links TRBV21-1 with TRBJ2-3. TRBV21-1 is a recognized pseudogene. This CDR3 contains 15 residues. Here the CDR3 DNA reads TGTGCCAGCATCCTTATAACGGAGCGCACAGATACGCAGTATTTT. Protein: CASILITERTDTQYF.

This clonotype was recorded a few times. It may be a read error: a sequence one base away is much more abundant. The conserved phenylalanine or tryptophan is not found at the CDR3 terminus, so this likely reflects a read error. The chain is built from TRBV2 and TRBJ1-6; tentatively, D is TRBD1 (5 bases). Germline CDR1 is SNHLY and CDR2 is FYNNEI. This CDR3 has 12 amino acids. V dropped 8 bases and J dropped 7 bases, with 9 bases sitting between them. The CDR3 spells CASGGTNSPLHS. CDR3 nucleotide sequence: TGTGCCAGCGGGGGTACCAATTCACCCCTCCACTCT.

Comments on this clonotype: A much larger clone lies a single base off, so this may be a read error. This chain links TRBV20-1 with TRBJ1-6; possibly TRBD1 for D (6 bases). CDR1 is DFQATT, CDR2 SNEGSKA, per germline (reference sequence). This CDR3 region has 13 residues. CDR3 sequence reads: CSAGAGHNSHLHF. The CDR3 DNA sequence: TGCAGTGCCGGCGCGGGACATAATTCACACCTCCACTTT.

With respect to this clonotype: At one end the junction does not follow the germline gene, possibly because of a read error. This chain links TRBV11-2 with TRBJ2-6, with 8 bases identical to TRBD1. Germline V gene data show CDR1 as SGHAT and CDR2 as FQNNGV. The CDR3 has 20 residues. This CDR3 reads CASSMADRGISLSGAYVLTF. The CDR3 bases are TGTGCCAGCAGCATGGCAGACAGGGGCATTTCCCTCTCTGGGGCCTACGTCCTGACTTTC.